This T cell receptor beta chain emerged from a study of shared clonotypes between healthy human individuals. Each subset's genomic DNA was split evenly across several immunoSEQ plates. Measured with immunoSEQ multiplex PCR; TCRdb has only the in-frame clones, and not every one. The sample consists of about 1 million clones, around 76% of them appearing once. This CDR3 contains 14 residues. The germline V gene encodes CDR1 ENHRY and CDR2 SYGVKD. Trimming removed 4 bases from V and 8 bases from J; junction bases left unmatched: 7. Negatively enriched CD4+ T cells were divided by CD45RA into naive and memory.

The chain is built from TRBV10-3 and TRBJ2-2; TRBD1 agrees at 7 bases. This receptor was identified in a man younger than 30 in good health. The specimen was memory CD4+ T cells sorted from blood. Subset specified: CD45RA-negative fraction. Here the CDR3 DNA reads TGTGCCATCAGTGGTGGGACAGCCAGGGGGGAGCTGTTTTTT. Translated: CAISGGTARGELFF.